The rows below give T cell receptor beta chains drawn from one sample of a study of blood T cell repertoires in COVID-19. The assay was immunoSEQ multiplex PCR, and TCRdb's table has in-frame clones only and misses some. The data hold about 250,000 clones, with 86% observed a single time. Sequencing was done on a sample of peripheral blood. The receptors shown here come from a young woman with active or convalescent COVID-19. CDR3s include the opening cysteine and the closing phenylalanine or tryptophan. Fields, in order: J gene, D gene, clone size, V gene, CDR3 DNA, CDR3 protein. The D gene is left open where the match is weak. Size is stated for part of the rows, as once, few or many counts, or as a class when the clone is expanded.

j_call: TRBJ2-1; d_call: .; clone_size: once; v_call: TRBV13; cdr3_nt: TGTGCCAGCAGCATACAACAGGGATTTGAGCAGTTCTTC; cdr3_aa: CASSIQQGFEQFF
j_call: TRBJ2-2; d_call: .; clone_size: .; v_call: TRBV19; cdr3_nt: TGTGCCAGTAGCCCCCACGGTGGGCAGCCCGGGGAGCTGTTTTTT; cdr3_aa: CASSPHGGQPGELFF
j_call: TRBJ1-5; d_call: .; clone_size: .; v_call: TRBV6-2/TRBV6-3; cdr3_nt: TGTGCCAGCAGTTTCAGGGGCAGCAATCAGCCCCAGCATTTT; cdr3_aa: CASSFRGSNQPQHF
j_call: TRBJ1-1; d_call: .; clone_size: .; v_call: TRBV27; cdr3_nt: TGTGCCAGCAGCACCGGACAGTCGAACACTGAAGCTTTCTTT; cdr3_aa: CASSTGQSNTEAFF
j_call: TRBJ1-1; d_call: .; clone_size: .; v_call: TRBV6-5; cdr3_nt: TGTGCCAGCAGTTACTCGGCAGGGTCGGTCACTGAAGCTTTCTTT; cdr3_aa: CASSYSAGSVTEAFF
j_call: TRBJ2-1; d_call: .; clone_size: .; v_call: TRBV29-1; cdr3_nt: TGCAGCGTTGTACTACAGGTCAATGAGCAGTTCTTC; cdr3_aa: CSVVLQVNEQFF
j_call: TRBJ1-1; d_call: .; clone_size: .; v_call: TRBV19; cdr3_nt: TGTGCCAGTAACCCCCACTTGGGGGCGGGGAACACTGAAGCTTTCTTT; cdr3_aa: CASNPHLGAGNTEAFF
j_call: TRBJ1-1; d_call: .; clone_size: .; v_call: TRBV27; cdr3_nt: TGTGCCAGCAGCATACAGGGATGGGCTGAAGCTTTCTTT; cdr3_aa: CASSIQGWAEAFF
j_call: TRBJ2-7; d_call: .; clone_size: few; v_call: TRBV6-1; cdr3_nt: TGTGCCAGCAGTGAAGAACATTGGGCAACCTACGAGCAGTACTTC; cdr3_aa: CASSEEHWATYEQYF
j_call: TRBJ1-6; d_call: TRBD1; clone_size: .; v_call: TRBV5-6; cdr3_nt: TGTGCCAGCAGCTGGCGAGACAGGGTTTCTTCACCCCTCCACTTT; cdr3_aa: CASSWRDRVSSPLHF
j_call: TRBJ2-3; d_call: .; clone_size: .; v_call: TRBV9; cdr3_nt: TGTGCCAGCAGCGTTGGGGCAGGAGATACGCAGTATTTT; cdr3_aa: CASSVGAGDTQYF
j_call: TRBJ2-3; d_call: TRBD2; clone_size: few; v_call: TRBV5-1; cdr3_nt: TGCGCCAGCAGTTTGCCAGCGGGGGGCCGAGATACGCAGTATTTT; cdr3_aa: CASSLPAGGRDTQYF
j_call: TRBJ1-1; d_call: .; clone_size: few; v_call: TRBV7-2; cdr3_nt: TGTGCCAGCAGCCGGGGGATTAACACTGAAGCTTTCTTT; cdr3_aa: CASSRGINTEAFF
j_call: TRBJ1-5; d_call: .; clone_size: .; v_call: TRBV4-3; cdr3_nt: TGCGCCAGCAGCCAAGATCTGGCGGGCAATCAGCCCCAGCATTTT; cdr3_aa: CASSQDLAGNQPQHF
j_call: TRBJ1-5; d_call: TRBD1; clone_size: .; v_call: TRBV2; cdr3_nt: TGTGCCAGCAGATGGACAGGGGATCAGCCCCAGCATTTT; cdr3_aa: CASRWTGDQPQHF
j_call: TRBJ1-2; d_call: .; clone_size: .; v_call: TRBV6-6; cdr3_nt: TGTGCCAGCAGAAGGAGCTATGGCTACACCTTC; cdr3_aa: CASRRSYGYTF
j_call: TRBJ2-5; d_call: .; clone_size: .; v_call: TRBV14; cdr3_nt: TGTGCCAGCAGCACCTGGGAGGCACAAGAGACCCAGTACTTC; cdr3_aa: CASSTWEAQETQYF
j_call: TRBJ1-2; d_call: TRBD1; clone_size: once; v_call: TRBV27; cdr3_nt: TGTGCCAGCAGTTTATCCCGGCAGGGGGCGAGGGGCTACACCTTC; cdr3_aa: CASSLSRQGARGYTF
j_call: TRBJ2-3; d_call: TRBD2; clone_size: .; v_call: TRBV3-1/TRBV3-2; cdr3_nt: TGTGCCAGCAGCCAAGATTTGGCGGGGGGGCTTTTGGGCACAGATACGCAGTATTTT; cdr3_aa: CASSQDLAGGLLGTDTQYF
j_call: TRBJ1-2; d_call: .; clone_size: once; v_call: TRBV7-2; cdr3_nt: TGTGCCATCACCCCAGGCAGCTTCTATGGCTACACCTTC; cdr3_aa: CAITPGSFYGYTF
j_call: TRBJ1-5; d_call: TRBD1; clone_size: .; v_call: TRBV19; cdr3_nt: TGTGCCAGTAGCAGTCTCGGACAGGGGATCCAGCCCCAGCATTTT; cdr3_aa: CASSSLGQGIQPQHF
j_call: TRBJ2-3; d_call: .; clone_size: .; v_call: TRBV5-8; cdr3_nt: TGTGCCAGCGGAACTTTTGAGGGCGCCCTATCGCCAGATACGCAGTATTTT; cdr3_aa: CASGTFEGALSPDTQYF
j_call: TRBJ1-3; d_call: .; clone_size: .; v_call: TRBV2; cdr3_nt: TGTGCCAGTTCGGACACTGTCTCTGGAAACACCATATATTTT; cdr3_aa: CASSDTVSGNTIYF
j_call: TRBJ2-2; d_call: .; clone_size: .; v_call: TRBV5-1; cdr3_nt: TGCGCCAGCAGCTTGGCAGTCAGGGTGGTGGCGAACACCGGGGAGCTGTTTTTT; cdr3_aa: CASSLAVRVVANTGELFF
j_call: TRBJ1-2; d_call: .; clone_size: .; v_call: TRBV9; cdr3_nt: TGTGCCAGCAGCGTAGAAATCGGGGGACCCCAAGGCTACACCTTC; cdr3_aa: CASSVEIGGPQGYTF
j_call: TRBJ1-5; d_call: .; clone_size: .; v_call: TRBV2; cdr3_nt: TGTGCCAGCAACGGCTCGCCGGGGGGTCTGTCGAGCAATCAGCCCCAGCATTTT; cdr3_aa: CASNGSPGGLSSNQPQHF
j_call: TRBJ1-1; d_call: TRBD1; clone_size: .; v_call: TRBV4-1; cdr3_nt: TGCGCCAGCAGCCAAGCGGGACAGGGGAACACTGAAGCTTTCTTT; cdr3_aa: CASSQAGQGNTEAFF
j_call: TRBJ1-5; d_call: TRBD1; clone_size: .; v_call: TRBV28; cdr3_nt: TGTGCCACAGACCGACAGGGAAGCAATCAGCCCCAGCATTTT; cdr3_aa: CATDRQGSNQPQHF
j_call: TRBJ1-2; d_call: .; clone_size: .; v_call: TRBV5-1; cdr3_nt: TGCGCCAGCAGCCCGAAGATCGGTACGGACTATGGCTACACCTTC; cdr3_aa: CASSPKIGTDYGYTF
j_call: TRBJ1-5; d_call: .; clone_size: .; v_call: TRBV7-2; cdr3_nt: TGTGCCAGCAGCCCGCGGACTTACAATCAGCCCCAGCATTTT; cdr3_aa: CASSPRTYNQPQHF
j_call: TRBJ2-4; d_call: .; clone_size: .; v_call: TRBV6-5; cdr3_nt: TGTGCCAGCAGGGGCAGGGGTCCCTCACACATTCAGTACTTC; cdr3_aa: CASRGRGPSHIQYF
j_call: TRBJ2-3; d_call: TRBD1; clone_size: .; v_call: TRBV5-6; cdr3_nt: TGTGCCAGCAGCTTGGCCGGGACAGGCCCAGATACGCAGTATTTT; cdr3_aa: CASSLAGTGPDTQYF
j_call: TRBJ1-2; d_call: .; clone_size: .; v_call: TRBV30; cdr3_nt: TGTGCCTGGAGTGTATATCCTTATAACTATGGCTACACCTTC; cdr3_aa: CAWSVYPYNYGYTF